Given below is one T cell receptor (beta chain) in context. Its antigen remains unknown. The CDR3 length is 16 residues. V was pared by 7 bases and J by 2 bases, with 10 bases of the junction left unmatched. Looked up from germline, CDR1 is LNHDA and CDR2 is SQIVND (reference sequence). The entry originates in a study of siplizumab effects on memory and regulatory T cells. General study findings and limits: Unstimulated naive T cells seemed to show more diversity than memory cells did, and they also seemed to be among the major contributors to the alloresponse. The mapping of alloreactive clones to unstimulated subsets covered only a minor fraction of them. Roughly 75-95% of proliferating CD4+ or CD8+ clones lacked a naive or memory phenotype that could be assigned.

Sequencing was performed with immunoSEQ multiplex PCR; in TCRdb, only in-frame clones are kept and a portion is missing. The repertoire holds some 120,000 clones, about 95% seen once, with 1.5% to 2% in the top ten. Sequenced: non-Treg CD4+ T cells sorted from blood. The rearrangement uses TRBV19 and TRBJ2-7; 11 bases agree with TRBD2. The source is a human donor in good health. CDR3 protein: CASTIGGTSGTYEQYF. For the CDR3, the DNA is TGTGCCAGTACCATCGGCGGGACTAGCGGAACCTACGAGCAGTACTTC.